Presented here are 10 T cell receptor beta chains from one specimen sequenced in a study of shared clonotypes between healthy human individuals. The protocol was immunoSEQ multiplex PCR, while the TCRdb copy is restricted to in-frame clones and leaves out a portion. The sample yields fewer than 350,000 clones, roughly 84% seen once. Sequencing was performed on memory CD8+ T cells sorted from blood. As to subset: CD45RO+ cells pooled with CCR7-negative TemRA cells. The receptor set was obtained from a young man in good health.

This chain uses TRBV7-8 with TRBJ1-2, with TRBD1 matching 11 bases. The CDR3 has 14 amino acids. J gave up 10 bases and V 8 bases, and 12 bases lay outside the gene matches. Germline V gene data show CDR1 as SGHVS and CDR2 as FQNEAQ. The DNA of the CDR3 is TGTGCCAGCGGGTTTACCGGGACAGGGGGTAACTACACCTTC. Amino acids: CASGFTGTGGNYTF.

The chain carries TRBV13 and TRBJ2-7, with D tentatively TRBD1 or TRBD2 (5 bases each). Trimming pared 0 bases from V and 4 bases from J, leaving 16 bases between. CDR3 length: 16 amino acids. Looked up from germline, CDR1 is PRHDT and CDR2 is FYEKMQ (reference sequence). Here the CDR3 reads CASSLGQGRHSYEQYF. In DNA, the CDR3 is TGTGCCAGCAGCTTAGGGCAGGGACGCCATTCTTACGAGCAGTACTTC. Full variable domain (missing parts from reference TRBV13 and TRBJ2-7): AAGVIQSPRHLIKEKRETATLKCYPIPRHDTVYWYQQGPGQDPQFLISFYEKMQSDKGSIPDRFSAQQFSDYHSELNMSSLELGDSALYFCASSLGQGRHSYEQYFGPGTRLTVT.

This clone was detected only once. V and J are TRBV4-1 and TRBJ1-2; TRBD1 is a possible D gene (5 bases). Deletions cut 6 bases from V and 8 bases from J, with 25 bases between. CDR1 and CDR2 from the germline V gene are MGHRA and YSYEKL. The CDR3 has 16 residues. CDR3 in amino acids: CASRIIGAGRLRGYTF. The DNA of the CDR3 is TGCGCCAGCAGAATAATCGGGGCAGGGAGACTGAGGGGCTACACCTTC.

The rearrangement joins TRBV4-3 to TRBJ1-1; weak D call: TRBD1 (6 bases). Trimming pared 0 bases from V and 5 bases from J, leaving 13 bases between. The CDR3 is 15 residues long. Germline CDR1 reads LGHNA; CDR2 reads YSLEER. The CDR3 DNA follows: TGCGCCAGCAGCCAAGAAAGGGGGTTGTGGACTGAAGCTTTCTTT. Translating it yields CASSQERGLWTEAFF.

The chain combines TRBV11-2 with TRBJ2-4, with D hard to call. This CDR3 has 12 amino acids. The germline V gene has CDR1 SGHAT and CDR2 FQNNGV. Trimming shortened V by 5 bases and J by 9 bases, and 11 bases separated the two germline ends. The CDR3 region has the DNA TGTGCCAGCAGCCCGGTGGGGTCCATTCAGTACTTC. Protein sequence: CASSPVGSIQYF.

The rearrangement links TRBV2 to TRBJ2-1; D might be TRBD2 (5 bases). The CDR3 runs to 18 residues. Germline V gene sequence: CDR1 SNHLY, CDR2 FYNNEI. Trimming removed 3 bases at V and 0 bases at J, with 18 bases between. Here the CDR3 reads CASSDLPQGGSSYNEQFF. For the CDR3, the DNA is TGTGCCAGCAGTGATTTACCTCAAGGAGGTAGCTCCTACAATGAGCAGTTCTTC.

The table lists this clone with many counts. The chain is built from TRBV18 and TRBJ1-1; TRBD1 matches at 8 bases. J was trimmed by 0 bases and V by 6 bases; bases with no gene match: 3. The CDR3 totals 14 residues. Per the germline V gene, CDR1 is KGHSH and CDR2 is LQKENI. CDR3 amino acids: CASSSGGMNTEAFF. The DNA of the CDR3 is TGTGCCAGCTCGTCAGGGGGCATGAACACTGAAGCTTTCTTT.

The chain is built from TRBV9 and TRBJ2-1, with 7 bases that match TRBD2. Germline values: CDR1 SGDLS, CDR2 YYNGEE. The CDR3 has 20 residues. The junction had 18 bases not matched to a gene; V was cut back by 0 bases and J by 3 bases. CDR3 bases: TGTGCCAGCAGCGTAGCTGCAGGACTAGGAAGCCGCTCTTTCTACAATGAGCAGTTCTTC. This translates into CASSVAAGLGSRSFYNEQFF.

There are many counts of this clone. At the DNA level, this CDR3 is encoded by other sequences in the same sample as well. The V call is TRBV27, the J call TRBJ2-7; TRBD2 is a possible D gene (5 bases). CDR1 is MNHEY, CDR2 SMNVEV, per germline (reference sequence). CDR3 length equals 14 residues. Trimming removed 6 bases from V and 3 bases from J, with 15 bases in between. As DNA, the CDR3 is TGTGCCAGCAGCCACCGCGGGCAGCTCTACGAGCAGTACTTC. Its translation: CASSHRGQLYEQYF.

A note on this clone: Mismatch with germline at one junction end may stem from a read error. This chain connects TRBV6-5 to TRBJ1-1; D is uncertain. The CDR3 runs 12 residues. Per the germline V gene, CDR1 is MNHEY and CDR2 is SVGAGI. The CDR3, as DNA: TGTGCCAGCAGTTACAGGCGCGGCCCTTTGCTCTTT. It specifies CASSYRRGPLLF.